A single sample gave rise to the 16 T cell receptor beta chains below, sequenced in a study of shared clonotypes between healthy human individuals. Clones were sequenced by immunoSEQ multiplex PCR, and TCRdb holds only the in-frame ones, with some missing. The repertoire holds approximately 1,500,000 clones, with 95% to 97% as singletons. The sequencing input was naive CD4+ T cells sorted from blood. Subset defined: CD45RA+ positively selected. These receptors all come from a man aged 25-40 years in good health.

This clone came up once. This rearrangement joins TRBV7-2 to TRBJ2-7; D uncertain. CDR1 is SGHTA and CDR2 is FQGNSA in the germline V gene. The CDR3 extends over 13 amino acids. V lost 1 base and J 4 bases, leaving 8 bases between the germline ends. CDR3 coding DNA: TGTGCCAGCAGCTTAGTCCAGCAATACGAGCAGTACTTC. This translates into CASSLVQQYEQYF.

The chain employs TRBV29-1 and TRBJ2-7; TRBD1 matches at 9 bases. Germline assignment: CDR1 SQVTM and CDR2 ANQGSEA. There are 14 residues in the CDR3. V shed 0 bases and J 3 bases; nucleotides not matched to a gene: 3. The CDR3: CSVEDKTGGYEQYF. As DNA, the CDR3 is TGCAGCGTTGAAGATAAGACAGGGGGCTACGAGCAGTACTTC.

The chain couples TRBV28 to TRBJ2-5; possible D gene TRBD1, 5 bases. There are 15 residues in the CDR3. Germline CDR1 MDHEN, CDR2 SYDVKM. V was cut by 3 bases and J by 4 bases, with 15 bases left in between. The CDR3 spells CASSLAGKFRETQYF. The CDR3 nucleotides are TGTGCCAGCAGTTTGGCAGGGAAGTTTCGAGAGACCCAGTACTTC.

The chain links TRBV4-1 to TRBJ2-5; 9 bases line up with TRBD2. The CDR3 covers 17 residues. Germline loops: CDR1 MGHRA, CDR2 YSYEKL. V trimming: 0 bases; J trimming: 5 bases; junction bases outside the gene matches: 10. In DNA form, the CDR3 reads TGCGCCAGCAGCCAAGATCTCGCGGGAGGGCCGGGGGAGACCCAGTACTTC. Residues: CASSQDLAGGPGETQYF.

This clone has more than one count but fewer than ten. The J gene is TRBJ1-1, the V gene TRBV10-1, with D possibly matching TRBD1 (6 bases). This CDR3 has 14 residues. Germline-derived CDR1 and CDR2 are WNHNN and SYGVQD (reference sequence). With 0 bases removed from V and 6 bases from J, the gap between germline ends came to 11 bases. The DNA for the CDR3 is TGCGCCAGCAGTGAGTCGACAGGATACGCTGAAGCTTTCTTT. Its protein is CASSESTGYAEAFF.

This clone was recorded once. The chain joins TRBV6-5 to TRBJ2-7; 9 bases line up with TRBD2. The CDR3 extends over 14 amino acids. Trimming cost V 7 bases and J 6 bases; bases outside gene matches: 10. The V gene's germline CDR1 is MNHEY and CDR2 SVGAGI. The CDR3 DNA is TGTGCCAGCACCCCGGCTAGCGGGGTCTCCGAGCAGTACTTC. Amino acids: CASTPASGVSEQYF.

The chain recombines TRBV11-3 with TRBJ1-2, with 8 bases that match TRBD1. In germline, CDR1 is SGHNT, CDR2 YENEEA. Losses at the gene ends were 5 bases for V and 8 bases for J; bases not matched to a gene: 13. The CDR3 is 15 amino acids. This CDR3 is CASSNTRTGDRGYTF. CDR3 coding DNA: TGTGCCAGCAGCAATACCCGAACAGGGGACAGGGGCTACACCTTC.

Of note for this clone: In the same sample, other DNA sequences code for this CDR3. This chain joins TRBV5-1 and TRBJ1-1; 7 positions agree with TRBD1. Germline trimming cut 4 bases from V and 0 bases from J; bases unmatched to any gene: 3. CDR1 and CDR2 from the germline V gene are SGHRS and YFSETQ. The CDR3 consists of 14 residues. CDR3 nucleotide sequence: TGCGCCAGCAGCCTACAGGGGATGAACACTGAAGCTTTCTTT. Amino acid sequence: CASSLQGMNTEAFF.

The chain combines TRBV7-6 with TRBJ1-5, with D uncertain. Deletions cut 4 bases from V and 5 bases from J, with 9 bases between. Germline V lookup: CDR1 SGHVS, CDR2 FNYEAQ. The CDR3 contains 13 residues. In nucleotides, the CDR3 is TGTGCCAGCAGCTACGAGCCCGATCAGCCCCAGCATTTT. It specifies CASSYEPDQPQHF.

The rearrangement uses TRBV2 and TRBJ1-5; 7 bases map to TRBD1. CDR1 and CDR2 from the germline V gene are SNHLY and FYNNEI. V was clipped by 6 bases and J by 1 base; unmatched bases: 6. The CDR3 spans 15 residues. CDR3 nucleotides: TGTGCCAGCAGCCTCCCGACAGGGAGCAATCAGCCCCAGCATTTT. Its protein product is CASSLPTGSNQPQHF.

The rearrangement links TRBV9 to TRBJ2-3, with D possibly being TRBD1 (6 bases). Per the germline V gene, CDR1 is SGDLS and CDR2 is YYNGEE. There are 19 residues in the CDR3. V was pared by 0 bases and J by 4 bases, with 24 bases between. The CDR3 sequence is CASSVGRGNSRFPPDTQYF. In DNA form, the CDR3 reads TGTGCCAGCAGCGTAGGAAGGGGGAATAGCCGTTTTCCCCCAGATACGCAGTATTTT.

The rearrangement uses TRBV5-1 and TRBJ2-7; 15 positions match TRBD2. From germline, CDR1 is SGHRS and CDR2 YFSETQ. V shed 0 bases, J shed 7 bases, and the junction held 5 bases outside the gene matches. CDR3 length: 16 residues. CDR3 DNA sequence: TGCGCCAGCAGCTTGGGAGCGGGACTAGCGGGGGGTGAGCAGTACTTC. This sequence encodes CASSLGAGLAGGEQYF.

This sequence joins TRBV27 and TRBJ1-4; TRBD1 matches at 7 bases. The CDR3 totals 17 residues. CDR1 and CDR2 from the germline V gene are MNHEY and SMNVEV (reference sequence). The V segment lost 2 bases and the J segment 5 bases; nucleotides outside the gene matches: 11. The CDR3 loop reads CASSLGLWGQKNEKLFF. The CDR3 nucleotides are TGTGCCAGCAGTTTAGGGTTGTGGGGACAGAAGAATGAAAAACTGTTTTTT.

The chain links TRBV7-9 to TRBJ1-4, with a possible D match to TRBD1 (5 bases). The V gene lost 5 bases and the J gene lost 8 bases, with 15 bases spanning the gap. The CDR3 length is 14 residues. Germline lookup yields CDR1 SEHNR and CDR2 FQNEAQ (reference sequence). The CDR3 DNA follows: TGTGCCAGCAGCCTTGGGGCAGGCGACGAAAAACTGTTTTTT. Translated: CASSLGAGDEKLFF. Based on the CDR3 plus reference TRBV7-9 and TRBJ1-4, the full variable domain is DTGVSQNPRHKITKRGQNVTFRCDPISEHNRLYWYRQTLGQGPEFLTYFQNEAQLEKSRLLSDRFSAERPKGSFSTLEIQRTEQGDSAMYLCASSLGAGDEKLFFGSGTQLSVL.

The chain uses TRBV5-1 and TRBJ2-2; perhaps TRBD1 as D (6 bases). Germline V gene lookup returns CDR1 SGHRS and CDR2 YFSETQ. The CDR3 has 16 amino acids. V dropped 2 bases and J dropped 0 bases, with 11 bases sitting between them. This chain's CDR3 is CASSLLGTPNTGELFF. The CDR3 DNA is TGCGCCAGCAGCTTATTGGGGACACCGAACACCGGGGAGCTGTTTTTT.

V is TRBV10-1 and J is TRBJ2-3; a possible D gene is TRBD1 (6 bases). V was pared by 5 bases and J by 6 bases, with 9 bases between. CDR1 and CDR2 (germline): WNHNN, SYGVQD (reference sequence). This CDR3 contains 12 residues. CDR3 in DNA: TGCGCCAGCAGTACAGGGTGGGATACGCAGTATTTT. Its translation: CASSTGWDTQYF.